One and the same sample provided the 2 T cell receptor beta chains below, sequenced in a study of response to subunit inactivated influenza vaccine. TCRdb reanalysed the RT-PCR reads using MiXCR and keeps one entry per CDR3 protein. The sample lists under 750,000 distinct CDR3 sequences, about 10% occurring once. The specimen comprised PBMCs from blood, sampled on the day of vaccination. The receptors come from a man aged 50-59 years who received an inactivated influenza vaccine.

The CDR3 bases are TGTGCCAGCAGTTTAGGGCGGGGGGTCGACTCCTACAATGAGCAGTTCTTC. Encoded protein: CASSLGRGVDSYNEQFF. The chain uses TRBV12-3 or TRBV12-4 and TRBJ2-1; 8 nucleotides align to TRBD2. The CDR3 is 17 amino acids. J was trimmed by 0 bases and V by 1 base; bases with no gene match: 5.

In its sample, this clonotype was seen many times. The V call is TRBV29-1, the J call TRBJ2-5; D gene uncertain. CDR1 SQVTM and CDR2 ANQGSEA come from the germline V gene. There are 9 residues in the CDR3. Trimming left V 7 bases short and J 4 bases short, with 4 bases between. The chain's CDR3 is CSAGETQYF. The CDR3 nucleotides are TGCAGCGCGGGAGAGACCCAGTACTTC.